Below, 28 T cell receptor beta chains from the same sample are listed, as sequenced in a study of Ad26.COV2.S vaccination and SARS-CoV-2 variants (dated by TCRdb to 2020 to 2022). What the treatment or condition label conveys for this sample: around 19 received Ad26.COV2.S at low or high dose, single or two shots; 5 received placebo; per-sample allocation not given. Repertoires of vaccine and placebo recipients were sequenced from samples taken on day 63 after the first injection. The library was produced with the immunoSEQ multiplex PCR assay. Here the immuneACCESS table is served through TCRdb, limited to in-frame sequences with V and J called. Missing clones are a known gap in these copies; in checked studies unresolved V genes cover under half, and the rest lacks a known reason. This sample is represented by approximately 450,000 clones; about nine tenths of them were singletons. More than 9% of the sample rests with the top ten.

The material sequenced was peripheral blood, taken in a trial of Ad26.COV2.S vaccine versus placebo. These receptors came from a person between 18 and 59 years old who received the Ad26.COV2.S COVID-19 vaccine or a placebo.

The chain employs TRBV10-3 and TRBJ1-4; D remains ambiguous. Germline CDR1 reads ENHRY; CDR2 reads SYGVKD. Between the trimmed V and J ends, which lost 8 bases and 6 bases, there was a span of 16 bases. This CDR3 is built from 14 residues. In DNA form, the CDR3 reads TGTGCCATCCGACACGGACCCCAGGATGAAAAACTGTTTTTT. This codes for CAIRHGPQDEKLFF.

This clone has just one count. This rearrangement joins TRBV7-6 to TRBJ2-7; the match to TRBD1 covers 8 bases. Germline values: CDR1 SGHVS, CDR2 FNYEAQ. V shed 5 bases and J 4 bases; nucleotides not matched to a gene: 13. CDR3 length: 16 amino acids. DNA for the CDR3: TGTGCCAGCAGCCTCGGACAGGGCAATCTACTGTACGAGCAGTACTTC. Its protein product is CASSLGQGNLLYEQYF.

This rearrangement joins TRBV6-2 or TRBV6-3 to TRBJ1-2; 9 bases match TRBD1. The CDR3 consists of 15 residues. CDR1 is MNHEY, CDR2 SVGEGT, per germline. The junction had 3 bases not matched to a gene; V was cut back by 2 bases and J by 2 bases. CDR3 region: CASSYGTGNNYGYTF. The CDR3 nucleotides read TGTGCCAGCAGTTACGGGACAGGGAACAACTATGGCTACACCTTC.

The chain links TRBV5-6 to TRBJ2-7, with D tentatively TRBD1 (6 bases). CDR1 is SGHDT and CDR2 is YYEEEE in the germline V gene. This CDR3 has 14 residues. The ends were cut back, 7 bases at V and 2 bases at J, with 16 bases in the middle. This chain's CDR3 is CASQTRGRAYEQYF. CDR3 nucleotide sequence: TGTGCCAGCCAGACCAGGGGTAGGGCCTACGAGCAGTACTTC.

V is TRBV6-5 and J is TRBJ2-3, with 10 bases fitting TRBD1. V lost 8 bases, J lost 3 bases, and 5 bases stayed unmatched. Germline V lookup: CDR1 MNHEY, CDR2 SVGAGI. This CDR3 spans 14 amino acids. This chain's CDR3 is CASGRTGGTDTQYF. The CDR3 DNA sequence: TGTGCCAGCGGCCGGACAGGGGGGACAGATACGCAGTATTTT.

This clone was picked up one time. The gene calls are TRBV15 and TRBJ2-1; possible D gene TRBD2, 6 bases. The V and J ends lost 8 bases and 4 bases respectively, with 12 bases between them. This CDR3 contains 13 residues. Germline loops: CDR1 LNHNV, CDR2 YYDKDF (reference sequence). In nucleotides, the CDR3 is TGTGCCACCGGAGGGGACCTTTACAATGAGCAGTTCTTC. Protein sequence: CATGGDLYNEQFF.

The J gene is TRBJ1-2, the V gene TRBV4-3; D remains unclear. Trimming cost V 0 bases and J 6 bases, with 17 bases left between them. The CDR3 runs to 16 residues. Germline CDR1 is LGHNA and CDR2 is YSLEER. The CDR3 protein is CASSQEAGWGMDGYTF. In nucleotides, the CDR3 is TGCGCCAGCAGCCAAGAAGCCGGGTGGGGTATGGATGGCTACACCTTC.

This clone has only one observation. The rearrangement links TRBV28 to TRBJ1-1; TRBD1 agrees at 7 bases. V trimming: 3 bases; J trimming: 0 bases; junction bases outside the gene matches: 10. The CDR3 sequence is 17 residues long. Germline V gene sequence: CDR1 MDHEN, CDR2 SYDVKM. For the CDR3, the DNA is TGTGCCAGCAGTTTGCGCCGGGACAGCCTTATGAACACTGAAGCTTTCTTT. Encoded protein: CASSLRRDSLMNTEAFF. Drawing the rest from reference TRBV28 and TRBJ1-1, the complete variable domain is DVKVTQSSRYLVKRTGEKVFLECVQDMDHENMFWYRQDPGLGLRLIYFSYDVKMKEKGDIPEGYSVSREKKERFSLILESASTNQTSMYLCASSLRRDSLMNTEAFFGQGTRLTVV.

This clone was detected only once. This sequence joins TRBV7-8 and TRBJ2-7; 14 bases map to TRBD2. CDR3 size: 16 residues. With V trimmed by 3 bases and J by 2 bases, 3 bases remained unmatched. In germline, CDR1 is SGHVS, CDR2 FQNEAQ. DNA of the CDR3: TGTGCCAGCAGCTTGGGGGGACTAGCGGGAGCCTACGAGCAGTACTTC. Its translation: CASSLGGLAGAYEQYF.

CDR3 in amino acids: CASSLDAGAEPYEQYF. The CDR3 DNA reads TGTGCCAGCAGCTTAGATGCAGGAGCGGAACCCTACGAGCAGTACTTC. The V gene is TRBV7-6, the J gene TRBJ2-7; a weak D match, TRBD2 (5 bases). V was trimmed by 1 base and J by 2 bases, leaving 15 bases between them. The germline V gene has CDR1 SGHVS and CDR2 FNYEAQ. CDR3 length equals 16 residues.

The chain carries TRBV19 and TRBJ1-1; 9 bases align to TRBD1. V lost 6 bases, J lost 10 bases, and 9 bases stayed unmatched. CDR3 length: 13 residues. Germline CDR1 is LNHDA and CDR2 is SQIVND (reference sequence). CDR3 bases: TGTGCCAGTAGCGAAGGGACAGGGTCTCGAGCTTTCTTT. Protein: CASSEGTGSRAFF.

The rearrangement links TRBV7-2 to TRBJ2-1; D unclear. This CDR3 comprises 14 residues. With 5 bases removed from V and 2 bases from J, the gap between germline ends came to 10 bases. Per germline, CDR1 SGHTA and CDR2 FQGNSA. The CDR3 region is CASSQDGPYNEQFF. CDR3 DNA: TGTGCCAGCAGCCAGGACGGCCCCTACAATGAGCAGTTCTTC.

This chain links TRBV10-2 with TRBJ2-5; D gene uncertain. V was pared by 0 bases and J by 5 bases, with 13 bases between. The V gene's germline CDR1 is WSHSY and CDR2 SAAADI. CDR3 size: 15 residues. This CDR3 is CASSESTVGHETQYF. The CDR3 DNA reads as TGCGCCAGCAGTGAGTCGACGGTGGGCCACGAGACCCAGTACTTC.

The chain carries TRBV30 and TRBJ1-2; 11 nucleotides match TRBD1. CDR1 and CDR2 (germline): GTSNPN, SVGIG (reference sequence). This CDR3 contains 14 residues. The J segment lost 6 bases and the V segment lost 2 bases, leaving 5 bases of the junction unmatched. CDR3: CAWSSSDRGHGYTF. Written as DNA, the CDR3 is TGTGCCTGGAGTTCCTCGGACAGGGGGCATGGCTACACCTTC.

The chain employs TRBV5-8 and TRBJ1-3, with TRBD1 matching over 8 bases. The CDR3 extends over 15 amino acids. V dropped 0 bases and J dropped 3; count of bases not matched to a gene: 2. Germline CDR1 SGHTS, CDR2 YDEGEE. The CDR3 sequence: CASSLGTGFGNTIYF. The CDR3 bases are TGTGCCAGCAGCTTGGGGACAGGGTTTGGAAACACCATATATTTT.

Worth noting for this clone: Other DNA sequences in this sample translate to the same CDR3. The chain has TRBV11-1 and TRBJ2-3; D gene unclear. The V end lost 4 bases, the J end lost 0 bases, and 2 bases lay between the germline ends. From germline, CDR1 is SGHAT and CDR2 FQDESV (reference sequence). The CDR3 totals 12 residues. CDR3: CASSSSTDTQYF. The DNA of the CDR3 is TGTGCCAGCAGCTCCAGCACAGATACGCAGTATTTT.

The rearrangement uses TRBV4-1 and TRBJ2-5; tentatively, D is TRBD2 (5 bases). Germline V gene sequence: CDR1 MGHRA, CDR2 YSYEKL. The V and J ends lost 2 bases and 5 bases respectively, with 15 bases between them. CDR3 length: 15 amino acids. The CDR3 reads CASSQTGKPGETQYF. CDR3 sequence (DNA): TGCGCCAGCAGCCAAACCGGGAAACCCGGGGAGACCCAGTACTTC.

The V and J genes are TRBV2 and TRBJ1-4; maybe TRBD1 (6 bases). Trimming took off 4 bases at V and 6 bases at J, with 9 bases between the two ends. The V gene's germline CDR1 is SNHLY and CDR2 FYNNEI. The CDR3 extends over 13 amino acids. The CDR3, as DNA: TGTGCCAGCAGTGGGGACACACATGAAAAACTGTTTTTT. It specifies CASSGDTHEKLFF.

The V call is TRBV28, the J call TRBJ1-1, with D possibly being TRBD1 (6 bases). The CDR3 sequence is 20 residues long. V gave up 2 bases and J gave up 3 bases, with 28 bases separating them. CDR1 is MDHEN, CDR2 SYDVKM, per germline. DNA of the CDR3: TGTGCCAGCAGTTTAAACCCCGACAGGCCAAGGCTGGAAGGTTACACTGAAGCTTTCTTT. This sequence encodes CASSLNPDRPRLEGYTEAFF.

V and J are TRBV6-5 and TRBJ1-5; tentatively, D is TRBD1 (6 bases). Per germline, CDR1 MNHEY and CDR2 SVGAGI. The CDR3 sequence is 13 residues long. Trimming pared 6 bases from V and 3 bases from J, leaving 9 bases between. CDR3 bases: TGTGCCAGCAGGTCAGGGGTCAATCAGCCCCAGCATTTT. Its protein is CASRSGVNQPQHF.

The rearrangement joins TRBV6-2 or TRBV6-3 to TRBJ2-1, with TRBD2 identical over 7 bases. Looked up from germline, CDR1 is MNHEY and CDR2 is SVGEGT. Trimming cost V 2 bases and J 8 bases; bases outside gene matches: 9. The length of the CDR3 is 15 residues. CDR3 bases: TGTGCCAGCAGTTACGAGGGAGGGGTGGAGGATGAGCAGTTCTTC. Its translation is CASSYEGGVEDEQFF.

The V call is TRBV20-1, the J call TRBJ2-3, with D hard to call. The V gene lost 3 bases and the J gene lost 2 bases, with 9 bases spanning the gap. The CDR3 spans 13 residues. CDR1 DFQATT and CDR2 SNEGSKA come from the germline V gene (reference sequence). DNA of the CDR3: TGCAGTGCTAGTTCGTCAAACACAGATACGCAGTATTTT. This sequence encodes CSASSSNTDTQYF.

This clone has a single count. The chain couples TRBV7-8 to TRBJ2-2, with 12 nucleotides matching TRBD2. This CDR3 has 22 residues. From germline, CDR1 is SGHVS and CDR2 FQNEAQ. Trimming cost V 5 bases and J 5 bases; bases outside gene matches: 24. Written as DNA, the CDR3 is TGTGCCAGCAGCCCTAGGAGGGTTAGGCGGACTAGCGGGAACAGTTGGACCGGGGAGCTGTTTTTT. This sequence encodes CASSPRRVRRTSGNSWTGELFF.

The genes are TRBV3-1 (or the pseudogene TRBV3-2) and TRBJ2-7, with a possible D match to TRBD1 (6 bases). The germline V gene encodes CDR1 LGHDT and CDR2 YNNKEL (reference sequence). The CDR3 is made up of 14 amino acids. V was pared by 5 bases and J by 0 bases, with 11 bases between. CDR3 nucleotides: TGTGCCAGCAGCAAAGGGGACACCTCCTACGAGCAGTACTTC. Encoded protein: CASSKGDTSYEQYF.

To note about this clone: Other nucleotide sequences from this sample produce the same CDR3. This rearrangement joins TRBV14 to TRBJ2-7, with D unresolved. V lost 1 base to trimming and J lost 2 bases, with 0 bases between them. Looked up from germline, CDR1 is SGHDN and CDR2 is FVKESK. The CDR3 spans 11 residues. CDR3: CASSQAYEQYF. In nucleotides, the CDR3 is TGTGCCAGCAGCCAAGCCTACGAGCAGTACTTC. Full variable domain (remainder filled in from reference TRBV14 and TRBJ2-7): EAGVTQFPSHSVIEKGQTVTLRCDPISGHDNLYWYRRVMGKEIKFLLHFVKESKQDESGMPNNRFLAERTGGTYSTLKVQPAELEDSGVYFCASSQAYEQYFGPGTRLTVT.

In this sample, this clone turned up a few times. The chain couples TRBV5-1 to TRBJ2-2, with D perhaps TRBD2 (5 bases). CDR1 and CDR2 (germline): SGHRS, YFSETQ. Trimming took 5 bases from V and 5 from J, leaving 13 bases between them. The CDR3 is 14 amino acids. For the CDR3, the DNA is TGCGCCAGCAGGCCGGACTGGGGAACCGGGGAGCTGTTTTTT. Translated, it gives CASRPDWGTGELFF.

The chain carries TRBV27 and TRBJ1-2; D is ambiguous. Germline assignment: CDR1 MNHEY and CDR2 SMNVEV (reference sequence). V was shortened by 2 bases and J by 5 bases, with 12 bases between the two germline ends. This CDR3 has 14 amino acids. The CDR3 sequence is CASSLIGPGYGYTF. The DNA of the CDR3 is TGTGCCAGCAGTTTAATCGGGCCCGGATATGGCTACACCTTC.

V and J are TRBV6-2 or TRBV6-3 and TRBJ2-2, with 13 bases identical to TRBD2. V was clipped by 2 bases and J by 4 bases; unmatched bases: 7. Germline V gene data show CDR1 as MNHEY and CDR2 as SVGEGT. The CDR3 is 18 amino acids. Here the CDR3 reads CASSYTGLAGKGTGELFF. DNA for the CDR3: TGTGCCAGCAGTTACACGGGACTAGCGGGAAAAGGCACCGGGGAGCTGTTTTTT.